This T cell receptor beta chain was obtained from a study of post-analysis software for immune sequencing data. Overall study results and limits: Significantly lower normalized Chao1 diversity was found in patients with multiple sclerosis relative to controls. TRBV segments more frequent in patients than in controls numbered about five and included TRBV5-6, TRBV5-1 and TRBV20-1.

Details on this clonotype: Its antigen is not known.

CDR3 length: 13 residues. From germline, CDR1 is SGHDT and CDR2 YYEEEE. V dropped 2 bases and J dropped 3 bases, with 9 bases sitting between them. Unique molecular identifiers featured in each of the TCR beta cDNA libraries. With about 0.95 to 11 million T cells as the source, 540,000 or so cDNA molecules resulted. MiXCR was run by TCRdb on the PCR reads, yielding one entry per CDR3 protein. The sample has hundreds of thousands of distinct CDR3 sequences, about 27% seen once. Sequenced input: blood. The chain uses TRBV5-6 and TRBJ2-7; no firm D call. The clonotype comes from a girl aged 5-17 years with multiple sclerosis. CDR3 loop: CASSFLGNYEQYF. The CDR3 DNA sequence: TGTGCCAGCAGCTTTCTTGGAAACTACGAGCAGTACTTC.